Given below is one T cell receptor (beta chain) in context. The CDR3 consists of 16 residues. The V and J ends lost 1 base and 8 bases, in that order; junction bases with no gene match: 4. Germline V gives CDR1 KGHDR, CDR2 SFDVKD. These data originate in a study of blood T cell repertoires in COVID-19. As for the study in general: The origin of the acute and convalescent COVID-19 samples was the United States, Italy and Spain. From T cells, B-cell-depleted T cells, or PBMCs came the material, which was cDNA or gDNA.

Per the authors' pipeline: Reference gene primers were amplified, and this amplification served to estimate nucleated cell counts. The assay was immunoSEQ multiplex PCR, and TCRdb's table has in-frame clones only and misses some. V and J calls and clone size follow that table, whereas D and trimming were derived from the DNA. The sample holds about 150,000 clones, roughly 87% seen once. Sequencing was done on a sample of peripheral blood. The sequence derives from a woman aged 45-59 years with acute or convalescent COVID-19. The rearrangement joins TRBV24-1 to TRBJ2-1, with TRBD2 matching over 13 bases. CDR3 amino acids: CATSDFYTSGGDEQFF. The CDR3 DNA sequence: TGTGCCACCAGTGATTTCTACACTAGCGGGGGGGATGAGCAGTTCTTC.